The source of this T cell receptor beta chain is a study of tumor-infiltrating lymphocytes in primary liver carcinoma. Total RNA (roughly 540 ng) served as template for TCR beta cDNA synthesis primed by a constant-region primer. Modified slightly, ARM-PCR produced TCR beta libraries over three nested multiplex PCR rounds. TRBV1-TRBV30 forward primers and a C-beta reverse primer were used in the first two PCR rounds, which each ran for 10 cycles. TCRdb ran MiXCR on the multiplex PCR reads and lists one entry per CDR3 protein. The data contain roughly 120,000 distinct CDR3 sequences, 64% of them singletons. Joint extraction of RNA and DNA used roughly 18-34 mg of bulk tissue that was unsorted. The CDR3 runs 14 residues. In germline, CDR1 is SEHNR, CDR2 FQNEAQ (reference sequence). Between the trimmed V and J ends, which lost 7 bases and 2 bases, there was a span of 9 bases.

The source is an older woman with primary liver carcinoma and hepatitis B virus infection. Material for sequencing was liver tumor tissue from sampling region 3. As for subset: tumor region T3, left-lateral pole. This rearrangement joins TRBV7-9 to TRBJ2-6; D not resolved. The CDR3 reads CASIPRAGANVLTF. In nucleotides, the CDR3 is TGTGCCAGCATTCCGAGAGCTGGGGCCAACGTCCTGACTTTC.